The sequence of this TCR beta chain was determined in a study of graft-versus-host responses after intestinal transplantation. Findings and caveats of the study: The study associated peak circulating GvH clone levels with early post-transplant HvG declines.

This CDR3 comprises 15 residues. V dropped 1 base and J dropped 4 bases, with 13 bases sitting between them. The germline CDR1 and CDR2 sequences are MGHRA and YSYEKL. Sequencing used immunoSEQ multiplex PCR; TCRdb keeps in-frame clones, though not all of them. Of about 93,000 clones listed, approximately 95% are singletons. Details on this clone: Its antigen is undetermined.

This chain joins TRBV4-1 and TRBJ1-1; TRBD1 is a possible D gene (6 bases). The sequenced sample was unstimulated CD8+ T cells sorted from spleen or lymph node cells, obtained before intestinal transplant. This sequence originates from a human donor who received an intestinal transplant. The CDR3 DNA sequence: TGCGCCAGCAGCCAAGTCTGGCAGGGGCCCACTGAAGCTTTCTTT. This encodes CASSQVWQGPTEAFF.